This TCR beta chain was retrieved from a study of shared clonotypes between healthy human individuals. For the study at large: Researchers assigned three CD4 naive, three CD4 memory, two CD8 naive and one CD8 memory plate to each donor.

On sorted subsets, replicate PCRs used 200 ng DNA, or 25,000 to 35,000 T cell genomes. Data came from immunoSEQ multiplex PCR; TCRdb stores just in-frame clones and leaves some out. The sample contains roughly 890,000 clones, approximately 92% of which appear only once. Terminally differentiated effector memory CD45RA+ cells were excluded by CCR7 positive selection of CD45RO-negative cells. The V end lost 0 bases, the J end lost 8 bases, and 10 bases lay between the germline ends. From germline, CDR1 is SQVTM and CDR2 ANQGSEA. CDR3 length: 13 residues. Sequenced sample: naive CD8+ T cells sorted from blood. The TCR sequence derives from a man in his thirties or forties in good health. The genes are TRBV29-1 and TRBJ2-2; D gene unclear. CDR3 nucleotide sequence: TGCAGCGTTGAAGATCGACTCCAAGGGGAGCTGTTTTTT. It encodes CSVEDRLQGELFF.